This T cell receptor beta chain is from a study of early T cells in non-severe SARS-CoV-2 infection. TCRdb ran MiXCR on the 5' RACE reads and lists one entry per CDR3 protein. The data show 55,000 or so distinct CDR3 sequences, with roughly an eighth seen just once and more than 1.1% held by the top ten. CDR3 length equals 11 residues. This clonotype has only a few counts. The source is an adult who was a healthcare worker with PCR-confirmed SARS-CoV-2 infection or an uninfected control (not recorded which). V is TRBV21-1 and J is TRBJ2-5; the DNA was not used to check the table's D call, TRBD1. TRBV21-1 is a recognized pseudogene. The sample consisted of whole blood. The CDR3 loop is CIPTGWETQYF. In DNA, the CDR3 is TGTATACCGACAGGGTGGGAGACCCAGTACTTC.